These T cell receptor beta chains were read from a single sample in a study of OX40 agonist ivuxolimab in advanced cancers. Clones were sequenced by immunoSEQ multiplex PCR, and TCRdb holds only the in-frame ones, with some missing. The table lists over 80,000 clones, approximately 91% of them singletons. The sample was CD4+ or CD8+ T cells sorted from blood, taken in a trial of the OX40 agonist ivuxolimab. These TCRs come from an adult with an advanced solid tumor such as melanoma, head and neck, liver or kidney cancer. The CDR3 runs from the conserved cysteine through the conserved F or W.

j_call v_call cdr3_aa
TRBJ2-1 TRBV27 CASSPLGTQYNEQFF
TRBJ2-5 TRBV30 CAWSVGAGGVQETQYF
TRBJ2-7 TRBV7-8 CASSSDSPGYEQYF
TRBJ2-1 TRBV9 CASSVDLAAASYNEQFF
TRBJ1-4 TRBV7-8 CASSSRGPGMGLEKLFF
TRBJ2-3 TRBV6-5 CASRSTSGGDTQYF
TRBJ1-2 TRBV10-3 CAISEGQGNYGYTF
TRBJ2-3 TRBV5-6 CASRQAGEGADTQYF
TRBJ1-2 TRBV6-5 CASSLTGDYGYTF
TRBJ1-5 TRBV7-9 CASSFGLNQPQHF
TRBJ1-5 TRBV5-1 CASSLSAGVGQPQHF
TRBJ1-5 TRBV28 CASSLGMRVGRQPQHF
TRBJ2-7 TRBV28 CASTLFGGPEGQQYF
TRBJ2-7 TRBV7-2 CASSLGRPGTVSYEQYF
TRBJ2-2 TRBV30 CAWRRPGLAGGNTGELFF
TRBJ2-5 TRBV10-2 CASSRDRGGEEQYF
TRBJ2-2 TRBV2 CASTGGRDTGELFF
TRBJ2-7 TRBV18 CASSPTRSGGEQYF
TRBJ2-5 TRBV18 CASSWTGNQETQYF
TRBJ2-7 TRBV7-2 CASSPSPGGAGEQYF
TRBJ2-1 TRBV4-2 CASSAGTRGEQFF
TRBJ2-7 TRBV5-5 CASTRDRVPHEQYF
TRBJ2-3 TRBV7-3 CASSLGGFTDTQYF
TRBJ2-1 TRBV11-2 CASSLTSTSGRKNEQFF
TRBJ2-2 TRBV5-1 CASSQDSPNTGELFF
TRBJ1-1 TRBV11-2 CASSLTDNTEAFF
TRBJ2-1 TRBV7-9 CASSFRRSYNEQFF
TRBJ2-3 TRBV11-1 CASSLTSGGGRDTQYF
TRBJ2-7 TRBV5-1 CASSPLGLAGRSEQYF
TRBJ2-4 TRBV7-2 CASSFSTVENIQYF
TRBJ1-5 TRBV19 CASSFGLAGSNQPQHF
TRBJ2-5 TRBV19 CASSKGRARETQYF
TRBJ2-2 TRBV11-2 CASSGTGDTGELFF
TRBJ2-3 TRBV2 CASRPDLGTQYF
TRBJ2-2 TRBV28 CASSLLAGVGDTGELFF
TRBJ2-2 TRBV27 CASSAVGLAGVIGELFF
TRBJ2-2 TRBV4-3 CASSQDRLAAGELFF
TRBJ1-4 TRBV5-6 CASSVGQGNEKLFF
TRBJ2-5 TRBV11-2 CASSFNRGMGETQYF
TRBJ2-7 TRBV6-1 CASREVAAYEQYF
TRBJ2-1 TRBV7-2 CASSLSVDEQFF
TRBJ2-7 TRBV10-3 CAISPRGQGAVYEQYF
TRBJ1-6 TRBV5-1 CASSQGPGQANSPLHF
TRBJ1-3 TRBV7-2 CASRMDRFGNTIYF
TRBJ1-3 TRBV7-9 CASSLALDRAPGNTIYF
TRBJ1-2 TRBV19 CASRMDPTTDYGYTF
TRBJ1-3 TRBV25-1 CASESSGNTIYF
TRBJ2-7 TRBV5-1 CASSEAPGQTYEQYF
TRBJ1-4 TRBV5-4 CASSSGTGNEKLFF
TRBJ2-7 TRBV29-1 CSASTGAISYEQYF
TRBJ1-2 TRBV19 CASTQTEYGYTF
TRBJ2-3 TRBV6-5 CASSYALAGTDTQYF
TRBJ2-5 TRBV19 CASSTSGTAALWETQYF